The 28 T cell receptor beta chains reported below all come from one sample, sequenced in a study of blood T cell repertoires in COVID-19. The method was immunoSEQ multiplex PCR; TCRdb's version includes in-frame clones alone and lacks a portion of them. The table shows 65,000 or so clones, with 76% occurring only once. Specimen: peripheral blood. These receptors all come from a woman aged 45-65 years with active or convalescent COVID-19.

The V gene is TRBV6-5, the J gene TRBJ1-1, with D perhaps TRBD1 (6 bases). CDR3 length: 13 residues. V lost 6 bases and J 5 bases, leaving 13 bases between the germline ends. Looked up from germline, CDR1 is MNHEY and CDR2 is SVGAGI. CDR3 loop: CASSQEGGTEAFF. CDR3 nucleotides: TGTGCCAGCAGCCAGGAAGGGGGAACTGAAGCTTTCTTT.

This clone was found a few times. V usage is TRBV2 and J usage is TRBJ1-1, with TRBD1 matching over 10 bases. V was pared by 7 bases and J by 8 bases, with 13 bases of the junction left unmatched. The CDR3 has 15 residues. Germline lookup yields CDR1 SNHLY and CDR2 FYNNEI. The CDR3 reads CASIIFGTGASEAFF. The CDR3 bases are TGTGCCAGCATTATCTTCGGGACAGGGGCCTCGGAAGCTTTCTTT.

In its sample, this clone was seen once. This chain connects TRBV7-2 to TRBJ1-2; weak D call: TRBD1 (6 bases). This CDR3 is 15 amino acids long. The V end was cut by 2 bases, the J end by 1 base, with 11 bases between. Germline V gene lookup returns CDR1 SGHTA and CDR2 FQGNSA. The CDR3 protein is CASSLSGAHNYGYTF. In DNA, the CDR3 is TGTGCCAGCAGCTTATCAGGGGCGCATAACTATGGCTACACCTTC.

CDR3 bases: TGCAGTGCGCGGGACAGCTATGGCTACACCTTC. This codes for CSARDSYGYTF. The chain combines TRBV20-1 with TRBJ1-2; 7 positions agree with TRBD1. V was clipped by 6 bases and J by 4 bases; unmatched bases: 2. Looked up from germline, CDR1 is DFQATT and CDR2 is SNEGSKA (reference sequence). This CDR3 has 11 amino acids.

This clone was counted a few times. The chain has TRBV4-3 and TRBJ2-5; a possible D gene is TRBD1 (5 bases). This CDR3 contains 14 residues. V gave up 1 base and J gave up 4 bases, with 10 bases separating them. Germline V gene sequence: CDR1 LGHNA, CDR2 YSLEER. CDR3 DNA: TGCGCCAGCAGCCAAGCGGTGGGGCGAGAGACCCAGTACTTC. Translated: CASSQAVGRETQYF.

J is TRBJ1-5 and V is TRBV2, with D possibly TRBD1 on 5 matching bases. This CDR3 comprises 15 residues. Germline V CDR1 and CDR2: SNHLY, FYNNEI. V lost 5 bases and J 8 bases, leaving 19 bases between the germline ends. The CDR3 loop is CASSPGWGGWEPQHF. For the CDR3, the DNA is TGTGCCAGCAGTCCAGGCTGGGGGGGGTGGGAGCCCCAGCATTTT. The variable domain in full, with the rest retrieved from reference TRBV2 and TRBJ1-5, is EPEVTQTPSHQVTQMGQEVILRCVPISNHLYFYWYRQILGQKVEFLVSFYNNEISEKSEIFDDQFSVERPDGSNFTLKIRSTKLEDSAMYFCASSPGWGGWEPQHFGDGTRLSIL.

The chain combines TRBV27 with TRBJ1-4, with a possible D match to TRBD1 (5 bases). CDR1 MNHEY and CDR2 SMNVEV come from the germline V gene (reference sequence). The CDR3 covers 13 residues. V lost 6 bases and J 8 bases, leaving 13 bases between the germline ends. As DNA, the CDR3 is TGTGCCAGCAGCCTCAGGGTAATGGAAAAACTGTTTTTT. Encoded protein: CASSLRVMEKLFF.

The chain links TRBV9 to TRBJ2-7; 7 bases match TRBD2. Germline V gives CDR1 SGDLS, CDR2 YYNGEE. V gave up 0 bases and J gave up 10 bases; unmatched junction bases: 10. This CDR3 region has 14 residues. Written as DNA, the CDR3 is TGTGCCAGCAGCGTAGATCTGAGCGGGGCCACCCAGTACTTC. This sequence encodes CASSVDLSGATQYF.

The CDR3 loop reads CASSPGEPDSPLHF. The CDR3 bases are TGTGCCAGCAGCCCCGGAGAGCCAGATTCACCCCTCCACTTT. The rearrangement links TRBV11-2 to TRBJ1-6; D uncertain. The CDR3 contains 14 residues. The V end was cut by 5 bases, the J end by 8 bases, with 13 bases between. Germline V CDR1 and CDR2: SGHAT, FQNNGV.

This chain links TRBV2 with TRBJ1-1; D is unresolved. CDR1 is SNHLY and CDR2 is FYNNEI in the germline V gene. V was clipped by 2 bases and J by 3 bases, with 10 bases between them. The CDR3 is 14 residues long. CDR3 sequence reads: CASSEPGSHTEAFF. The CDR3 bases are TGTGCCAGCAGTGAACCCGGGAGCCACACTGAAGCTTTCTTT.

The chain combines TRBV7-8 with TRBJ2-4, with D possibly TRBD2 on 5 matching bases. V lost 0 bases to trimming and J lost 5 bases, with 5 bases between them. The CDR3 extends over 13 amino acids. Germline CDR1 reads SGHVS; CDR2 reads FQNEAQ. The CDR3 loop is CASSLAGENIQYF. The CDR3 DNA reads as TGTGCCAGCAGCTTAGCCGGGGAAAACATTCAGTACTTC.

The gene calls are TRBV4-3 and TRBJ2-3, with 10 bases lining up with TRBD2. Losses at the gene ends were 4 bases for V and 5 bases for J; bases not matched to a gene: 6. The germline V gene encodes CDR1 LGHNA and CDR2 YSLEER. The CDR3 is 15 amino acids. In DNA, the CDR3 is TGCGCCAGCAGCCTAGAAGCGGGAGGGGTAGATACGCAGTATTTT. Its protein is CASSLEAGGVDTQYF.

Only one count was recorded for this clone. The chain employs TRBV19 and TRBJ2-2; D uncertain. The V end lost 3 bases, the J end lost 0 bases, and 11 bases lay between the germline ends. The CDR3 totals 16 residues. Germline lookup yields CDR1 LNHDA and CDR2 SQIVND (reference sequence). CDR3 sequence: CASSMRGGANTGELFF. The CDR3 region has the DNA TGTGCCAGTAGTATGAGAGGTGGCGCGAACACCGGGGAGCTGTTTTTT.

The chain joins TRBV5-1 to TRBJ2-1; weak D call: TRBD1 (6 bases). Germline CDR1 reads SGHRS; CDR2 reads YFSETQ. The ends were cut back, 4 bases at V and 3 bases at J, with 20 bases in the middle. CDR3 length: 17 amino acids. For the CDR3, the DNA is TGCGCCAGCAGCACCCCGACCGGGACACGGAGCTACAATGAGCAGTTCTTC. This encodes CASSTPTGTRSYNEQFF.

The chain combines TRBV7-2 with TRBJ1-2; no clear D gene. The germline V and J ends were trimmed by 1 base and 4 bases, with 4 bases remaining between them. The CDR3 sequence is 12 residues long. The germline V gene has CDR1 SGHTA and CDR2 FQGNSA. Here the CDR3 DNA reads TGTGCCAGCAGCTTAGGGGCCTATGGCTACACCTTC. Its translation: CASSLGAYGYTF.

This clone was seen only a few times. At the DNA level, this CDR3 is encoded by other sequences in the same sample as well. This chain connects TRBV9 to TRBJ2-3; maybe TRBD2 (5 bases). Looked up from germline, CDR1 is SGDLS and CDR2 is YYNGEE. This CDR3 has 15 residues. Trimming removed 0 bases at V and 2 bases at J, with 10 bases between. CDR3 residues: CASSVVAGYTDTQYF. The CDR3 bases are TGTGCCAGCAGCGTAGTTGCGGGCTACACAGATACGCAGTATTTT.

In DNA form, the CDR3 reads TGCAGTGCGATCGGGACAGAAGCTTTCTTT. Its translation: CSAIGTEAFF. The chain links TRBV20-1 to TRBJ1-1; tentatively, D is TRBD1 (6 bases). The CDR3 length is 10 residues. V was pared by 6 bases and J by 8 bases, with 10 bases between. Per germline, CDR1 DFQATT and CDR2 SNEGSKA (reference sequence).

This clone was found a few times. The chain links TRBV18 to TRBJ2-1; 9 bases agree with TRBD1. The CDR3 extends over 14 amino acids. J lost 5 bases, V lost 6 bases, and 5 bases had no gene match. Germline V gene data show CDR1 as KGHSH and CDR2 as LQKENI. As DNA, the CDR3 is TGTGCCAGCTCCCGGGACAGGGTGAACAATGAGCAGTTCTTC. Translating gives CASSRDRVNNEQFF.

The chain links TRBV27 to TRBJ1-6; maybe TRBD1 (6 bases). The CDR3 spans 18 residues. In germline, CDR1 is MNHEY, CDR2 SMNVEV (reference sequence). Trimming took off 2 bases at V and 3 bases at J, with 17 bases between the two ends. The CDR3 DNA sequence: TGTGCCAGCAGTTTAGGCCCCCCGGGACACATCTATAATTCACCCCTCCACTTT. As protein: CASSLGPPGHIYNSPLHF.

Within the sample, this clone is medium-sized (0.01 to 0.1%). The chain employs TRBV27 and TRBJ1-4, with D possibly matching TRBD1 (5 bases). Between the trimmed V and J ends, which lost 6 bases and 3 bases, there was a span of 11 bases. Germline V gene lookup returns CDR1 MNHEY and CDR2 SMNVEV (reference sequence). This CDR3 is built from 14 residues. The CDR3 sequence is CASSLRAPNEKLFF. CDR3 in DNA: TGTGCCAGCAGCCTCAGGGCCCCTAATGAAAAACTGTTTTTT.

CDR3 nucleotide sequence: TGTGCCAGCAGTTTCCTGCGGACAGATACGCAGTATTTT. Its translation is CASSFLRTDTQYF. The rearrangement joins TRBV27 to TRBJ2-3; D unclear. The CDR3 is made up of 13 amino acids. Germline values: CDR1 MNHEY, CDR2 SMNVEV (reference sequence). Trimming took 3 bases from V and 3 from J, leaving 7 bases between them.

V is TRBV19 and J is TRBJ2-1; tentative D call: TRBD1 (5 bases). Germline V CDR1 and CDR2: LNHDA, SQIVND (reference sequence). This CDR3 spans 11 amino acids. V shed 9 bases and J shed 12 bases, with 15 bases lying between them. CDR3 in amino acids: CASMTEAGQFF. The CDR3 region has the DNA TGTGCCAGCATGACAGAAGCCGGGCAGTTCTTC.

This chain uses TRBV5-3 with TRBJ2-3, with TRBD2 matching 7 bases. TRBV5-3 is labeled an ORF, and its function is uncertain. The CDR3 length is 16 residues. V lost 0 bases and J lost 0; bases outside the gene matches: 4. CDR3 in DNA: TGTGCCAGAAGCTTGGGGGGACTATCTAGCACAGATACGCAGTATTTT. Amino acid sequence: CARSLGGLSSTDTQYF.

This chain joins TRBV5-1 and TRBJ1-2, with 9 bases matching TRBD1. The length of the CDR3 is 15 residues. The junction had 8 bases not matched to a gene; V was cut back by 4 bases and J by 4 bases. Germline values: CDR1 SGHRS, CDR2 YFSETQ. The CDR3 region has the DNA TGCGCCAGCAGCCCCGGGACAGGGAGCACCTATGGCTACACCTTC. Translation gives CASSPGTGSTYGYTF. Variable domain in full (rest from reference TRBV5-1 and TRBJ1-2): KAGVTQTPRYLIKTRGQQVTLSCSPISGHRSVSWYQQTPGQGLQFLFEYFSETQRNKGNFPGRFSGRQFSNSRSEMNVSTLELGDSALYLCASSPGTGSTYGYTFGSGTRLTVV.

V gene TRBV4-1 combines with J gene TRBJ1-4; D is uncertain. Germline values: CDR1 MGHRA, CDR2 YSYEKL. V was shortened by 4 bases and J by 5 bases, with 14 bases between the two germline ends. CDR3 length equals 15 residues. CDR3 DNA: TGCGCCAGCAGCCGCGCGGAGGTGTGGAATGAAAAACTGTTTTTT. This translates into CASSRAEVWNEKLFF.

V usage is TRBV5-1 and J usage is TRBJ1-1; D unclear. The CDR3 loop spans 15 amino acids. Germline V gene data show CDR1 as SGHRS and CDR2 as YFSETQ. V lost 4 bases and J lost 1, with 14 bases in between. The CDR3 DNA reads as TGCGCCAGCAGCAGGGCCTTGGGAGGGAACACTGAAGCTTTCTTT. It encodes CASSRALGGNTEAFF.

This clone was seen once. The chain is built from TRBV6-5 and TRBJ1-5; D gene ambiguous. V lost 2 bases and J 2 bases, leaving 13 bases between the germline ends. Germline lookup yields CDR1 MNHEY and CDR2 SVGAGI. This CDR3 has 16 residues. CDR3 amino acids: CASSYRQVRGNQPQHF. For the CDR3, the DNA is TGTGCCAGCAGTTACCGGCAAGTTCGGGGCAATCAGCCCCAGCATTTT.

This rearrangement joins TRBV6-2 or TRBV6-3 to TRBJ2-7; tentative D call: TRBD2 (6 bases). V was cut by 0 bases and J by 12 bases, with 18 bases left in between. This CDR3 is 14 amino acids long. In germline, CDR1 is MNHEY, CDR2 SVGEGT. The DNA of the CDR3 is TGTGCCAGCAGTTACTCGGGTCTCGGGGGAAATCCGTACTTC. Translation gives CASSYSGLGGNPYF.